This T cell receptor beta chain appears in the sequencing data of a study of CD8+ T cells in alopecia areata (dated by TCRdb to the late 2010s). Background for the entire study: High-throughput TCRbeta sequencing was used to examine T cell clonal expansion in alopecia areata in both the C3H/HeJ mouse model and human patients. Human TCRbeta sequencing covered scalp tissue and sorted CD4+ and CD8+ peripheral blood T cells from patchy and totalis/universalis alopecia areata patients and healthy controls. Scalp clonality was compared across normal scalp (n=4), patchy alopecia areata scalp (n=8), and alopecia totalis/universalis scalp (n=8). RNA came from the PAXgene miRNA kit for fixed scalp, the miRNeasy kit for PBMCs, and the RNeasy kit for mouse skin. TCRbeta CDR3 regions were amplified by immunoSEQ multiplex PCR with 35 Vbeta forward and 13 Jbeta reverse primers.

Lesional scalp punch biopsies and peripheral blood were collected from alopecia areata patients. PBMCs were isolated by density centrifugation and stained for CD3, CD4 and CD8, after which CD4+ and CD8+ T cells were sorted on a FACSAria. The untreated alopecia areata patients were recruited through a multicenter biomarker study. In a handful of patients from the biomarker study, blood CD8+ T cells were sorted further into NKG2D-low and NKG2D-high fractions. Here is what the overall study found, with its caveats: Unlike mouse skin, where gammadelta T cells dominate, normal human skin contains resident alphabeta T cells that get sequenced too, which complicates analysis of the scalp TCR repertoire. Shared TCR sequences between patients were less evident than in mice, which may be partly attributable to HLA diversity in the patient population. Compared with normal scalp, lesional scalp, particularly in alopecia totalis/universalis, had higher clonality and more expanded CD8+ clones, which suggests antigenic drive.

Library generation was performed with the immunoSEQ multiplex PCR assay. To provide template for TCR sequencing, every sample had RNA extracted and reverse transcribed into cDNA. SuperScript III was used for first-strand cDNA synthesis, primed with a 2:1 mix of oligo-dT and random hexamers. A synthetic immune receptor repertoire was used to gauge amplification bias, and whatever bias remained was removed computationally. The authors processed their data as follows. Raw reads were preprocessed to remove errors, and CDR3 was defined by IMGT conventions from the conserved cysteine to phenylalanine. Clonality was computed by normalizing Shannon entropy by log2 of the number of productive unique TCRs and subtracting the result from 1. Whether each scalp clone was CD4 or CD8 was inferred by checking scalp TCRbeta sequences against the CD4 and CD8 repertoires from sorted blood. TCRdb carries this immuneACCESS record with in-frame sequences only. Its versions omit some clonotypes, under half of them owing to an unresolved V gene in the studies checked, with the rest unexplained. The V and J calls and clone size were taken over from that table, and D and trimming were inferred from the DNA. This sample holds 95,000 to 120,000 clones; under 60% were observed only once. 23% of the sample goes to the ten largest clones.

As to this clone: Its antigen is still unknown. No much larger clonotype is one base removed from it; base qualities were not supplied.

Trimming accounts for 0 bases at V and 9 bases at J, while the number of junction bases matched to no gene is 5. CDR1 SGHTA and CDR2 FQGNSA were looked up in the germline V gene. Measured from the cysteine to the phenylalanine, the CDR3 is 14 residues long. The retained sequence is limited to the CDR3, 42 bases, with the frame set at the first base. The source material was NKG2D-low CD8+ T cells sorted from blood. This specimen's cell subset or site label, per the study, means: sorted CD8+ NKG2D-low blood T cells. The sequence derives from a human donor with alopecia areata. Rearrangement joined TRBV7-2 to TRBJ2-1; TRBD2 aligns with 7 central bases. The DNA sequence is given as TGTGCCAGCAGCTTAGCGCCTCCGGGAGGTGAGCAGTTCTTC. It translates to CASSLAPPGGEQFF.